One and the same sample provided the 31 T cell receptor beta chains below, sequenced in a study of control samples from healthy donors and cancer patients. Data came from immunoSEQ multiplex PCR; TCRdb stores just in-frame clones and leaves some out. The profile shows about 130,000 clones, approximately 94% of them singletons. The specimen sequenced was PBMCs. The receptor set was obtained from a man aged 45-65 years with head and neck cancer.

V is TRBV7-9 and J is TRBJ2-2; tentative D call: TRBD1 (6 bases). The V end lost 4 bases, the J end lost 6 bases, and 15 bases lay between the germline ends. Per the germline V gene, CDR1 is SEHNR and CDR2 is FQNEAQ (reference sequence). This CDR3 spans 15 amino acids. The CDR3: CASSSYGTLPGELFF. CDR3 in DNA: TGTGCCAGCAGCTCATATGGGACACTCCCCGGGGAGCTGTTTTTT. Filled out from reference TRBV7-9 and TRBJ2-2, the complete variable domain reads DTGVSQNPRHKITKRGQNVTFRCDPISEHNRLYWYRQTLGQGPEFLTYFQNEAQLEKSRLLSDRFSAERPKGSFSTLEIQRTEQGDSAMYLCASSSYGTLPGELFFGEGSRLTVL.

The chain is built from TRBV5-1 and TRBJ2-7; no reliable D call. The germline V gene has CDR1 SGHRS and CDR2 YFSETQ. Trimming pared 1 base from V and 0 bases from J, leaving 8 bases between. The CDR3 contains 14 residues. CDR3 sequence reads: CASSLYRYSYEQYF. The CDR3 DNA reads TGCGCCAGCAGCTTGTATAGATACTCCTACGAGCAGTACTTC.

The V gene is TRBV19, the J gene TRBJ1-3; D might be TRBD1 (5 bases). The CDR3 totals 13 residues. Germline loops: CDR1 LNHDA, CDR2 SQIVND (reference sequence). Trimming removed 9 bases from V and 3 bases from J, with 12 bases in between. The CDR3 protein is CASARGDGNTIYF. DNA of the CDR3: TGTGCCAGCGCTCGGGGGGATGGAAACACCATATATTTT.

A single count supports this clone. V is TRBV3-1 (or the pseudogene TRBV3-2) and J is TRBJ1-3, with unresolved D. The CDR3 covers 15 residues. The V end was cut by 2 bases, the J end by 0 bases, with 8 bases between. Germline V gene sequence: CDR1 LGHDT, CDR2 YNNKEL (reference sequence). Here the CDR3 DNA reads TGTGCCAGCAGCCAATTTTCCCTCTCTGGAAACACCATATATTTT. This gives the protein CASSQFSLSGNTIYF.

This chain joins TRBV5-6 and TRBJ1-5, with D hard to call. The CDR3 length is 13 residues. V shed 0 bases and J shed 4 bases, with 5 bases lying between them. Germline CDR1 is SGHDT and CDR2 is YYEEEE. The DNA for the CDR3 is TGTGCCAGCAGCTTGGAGGCGAATCAGCCCCAGCATTTT. Translated: CASSLEANQPQHF.

This chain joins TRBV10-3 and TRBJ2-7, with D unresolved. The CDR3 sequence is 15 residues long. The ends were cut back, 3 bases at V and 2 bases at J, with 14 bases in the middle. Germline CDR1 is ENHRY and CDR2 is SYGVKD. CDR3 DNA: TGTGCCATCAGTGACGGTACAGATGCTACCTACGAGCAGTACTTC. This encodes CAISDGTDATYEQYF.

The chain carries TRBV2 and TRBJ1-5; D is uncertain. V lost 4 bases to trimming and J lost 9 bases, with 16 bases between them. Germline CDR1 is SNHLY and CDR2 is FYNNEI. CDR3 size: 14 residues. The CDR3 coding sequence is TGTGCCAGCAGTGGCCACAGCCTTATGGGGCCCCAGCATTTT. Protein product: CASSGHSLMGPQHF.

Only a few counts were recorded for this clone. The chain has TRBV30 and TRBJ2-6; TRBD1 or TRBD2 may be the D gene (5 bases each). The CDR3 loop spans 17 amino acids. V lost 3 bases and J 0 bases, leaving 15 bases between the germline ends. Germline assignment: CDR1 GTSNPN and CDR2 SVGIG (reference sequence). The CDR3 DNA follows: TGTGCCTGGAGCCGGGGCAGGGCAAGCTCTGGGGCCAACGTCCTGACTTTC. It codes for CAWSRGRASSGANVLTF.

The rearrangement joins TRBV7-9 to TRBJ1-4; D is unclear. The CDR3 sequence is 11 residues long. CDR1 is SEHNR, CDR2 FQNEAQ, per germline (reference sequence). Trimming removed 5 bases at V and 5 bases at J, with 3 bases between. The CDR3, as DNA: TGTGCCAGCAGCAAAAATGAAAAACTGTTTTTT. Protein: CASSKNEKLFF.

The chain is built from TRBV5-6 and TRBJ1-2; no reliable D call. This CDR3 is built from 18 residues. V dropped 2 bases and J dropped 5 bases, with 25 bases sitting between them. CDR1 and CDR2 (germline): SGHDT, YYEEEE. CDR3 sequence reads: CASSFIRRLGGNLYGYTF. DNA for the CDR3: TGTGCCAGCAGCTTCATCCGCAGGTTGGGAGGAAATTTATATGGCTACACCTTC.

The rearrangement links TRBV2 to TRBJ2-2; tentatively, D is TRBD1 (6 bases). Deletions cut 6 bases from V and 4 bases from J, with 15 bases between. The CDR3 has 15 residues. From germline, CDR1 is SNHLY and CDR2 FYNNEI. CDR3 in amino acids: CASRGRGSGTGELFF. Here the CDR3 DNA reads TGTGCCAGCAGAGGCAGGGGATCAGGCACCGGGGAGCTGTTTTTT.

This clone was detected only a few times. The chain couples TRBV7-2 to TRBJ2-7; D might be TRBD1 (8 bases). With 4 bases removed from V and 3 bases from J, the gap between germline ends came to 16 bases. The germline V gene encodes CDR1 SGHTA and CDR2 FQGNSA. The CDR3 covers 15 residues. CDR3: CASSSRGTGDYEQYF. As DNA, the CDR3 is TGTGCCAGCAGCTCGCGGGGGACAGGAGACTACGAGCAGTACTTC.

The chain is built from TRBV6-2 or TRBV6-3 and TRBJ1-2; no firm D call. The CDR3 has 15 residues. The V gene lost 2 bases and the J gene lost 5 bases, with 15 bases spanning the gap. Germline V lookup: CDR1 MNHEY, CDR2 SVGEGT. For the CDR3, the DNA is TGTGCCAGCAGTTACCCACCTGCCAGCGCATATGGCTACACCTTC. This translates into CASSYPPASAYGYTF.

The chain recombines TRBV6-5 with TRBJ2-1; 11 positions match TRBD1. The J segment lost 7 bases and the V segment lost 7 bases, leaving 9 bases of the junction unmatched. The CDR3 length is 15 residues. Germline CDR1 reads MNHEY; CDR2 reads SVGAGI. The CDR3 DNA sequence: TGTGCCAGCAAGCCTGGACAGGGGGCTAGGAATGAGCAGTTCTTC. This codes for CASKPGQGARNEQFF.

This clone turned up a few times. The J gene is TRBJ1-2, the V gene TRBV12-3 or TRBV12-4, with 9 bases matching TRBD1. The CDR3 spans 13 residues. The ends lost 6 bases at V and 6 bases at J; junction bases unmatched: 5. The CDR3 is CASRGTGRHGYTF. The CDR3 coding sequence is TGTGCCAGCAGGGGGACAGGGAGGCATGGCTACACCTTC.

The chain uses TRBV5-1 and TRBJ2-5; TRBD1 might be the D (5 bases). V was trimmed by 4 bases and J by 5 bases, leaving 12 bases between them. Germline-derived CDR1 and CDR2 are SGHRS and YFSETQ. The CDR3 contains 13 residues. This chain's CDR3 is CASSRDRFETQYF. The CDR3 bases are TGCGCCAGCAGCCGAGACAGATTTGAGACCCAGTACTTC.

CDR3 protein: CATSGGQFDEQYF. CDR3 nucleotide sequence: TGTGCCACCAGCGGGGGACAGTTCGACGAGCAGTACTTC. This sequence joins TRBV15 and TRBJ2-7, with 7 bases matching TRBD1. From germline, CDR1 is LNHNV and CDR2 YYDKDF (reference sequence). This CDR3 is built from 13 residues. V shed 5 bases, J shed 5 bases, and the junction held 6 bases outside the gene matches.

The chain has TRBV11-1 and TRBJ2-2; weak D call: TRBD1 (5 bases). Trimming cost V 4 bases and J 0 bases, with 12 bases left between them. Germline CDR1 and CDR2: SGHAT and FQDESV (reference sequence). CDR3 length equals 16 residues. CDR3 loop: CASSSSRASNTGELFF. CDR3 coding DNA: TGTGCCAGCAGCTCCTCCAGGGCCTCGAACACCGGGGAGCTGTTTTTT. Complete variable domain (other parts from reference TRBV11-1 and TRBJ2-2): EAEVAQSPRYKITEKSQAVAFWCDPISGHATLYWYRQILGQGPELLVQFQDESVVDDSQLPKDRFSAERLKGVDSTLKIQPAELGDSAMYLCASSSSRASNTGELFFGEGSRLTVL.

This clone was picked up one time. The CDR3 region is CASSVAQVGGAFF. CDR3 nucleotide sequence: TGTGCCAGCAGCGTAGCCCAAGTTGGTGGAGCTTTCTTT. The genes are TRBV9 and TRBJ1-1; no definite D call. CDR3 size: 13 residues. Germline V gene lookup returns CDR1 SGDLS and CDR2 YYNGEE. Trimming pared 0 bases from V and 10 bases from J, leaving 13 bases between. The variable domain in full, completed from reference TRBV9 and TRBJ1-1, reads DSGVTQTPKHLITATGQRVTLRCSPRSGDLSVYWYQQSLDQGLQFLIQYYNGEERAKGNILERFSAQQFPDLHSELNLSSLELGDSALYFCASSVAQVGGAFFGQGTRLTVV.

V is TRBV28 and J is TRBJ1-5; TRBD1 matches at 8 bases. This CDR3 is 15 amino acids long. Germline V gives CDR1 MDHEN, CDR2 SYDVKM. Trimming removed 3 bases from V and 7 bases from J; junction bases left unmatched: 8. The CDR3: CASSFDRGGQQPQHF. In DNA form, the CDR3 reads TGTGCCAGCAGTTTTGACAGGGGAGGACAACAGCCCCAGCATTTT. Drawing the rest from reference TRBV28 and TRBJ1-5, the complete variable domain is DVKVTQSSRYLVKRTGEKVFLECVQDMDHENMFWYRQDPGLGLRLIYFSYDVKMKEKGDIPEGYSVSREKKERFSLILESASTNQTSMYLCASSFDRGGQQPQHFGDGTRLSIL.

The V gene is TRBV7-2, the J gene TRBJ2-1; a possible D gene is TRBD1 (6 bases). This CDR3 is built from 14 residues. The germline V gene has CDR1 SGHTA and CDR2 FQGNSA. V was cut by 4 bases and J by 8 bases, with 15 bases left in between. In nucleotides, the CDR3 is TGTGCCAGCAGCTCTGGACAGCAATCTGATGAGCAGTTCTTC. It yields the protein CASSSGQQSDEQFF.

The chain recombines TRBV10-3 with TRBJ2-3, with 8 bases identical to TRBD1. In germline, CDR1 is ENHRY, CDR2 SYGVKD. The CDR3 covers 13 residues. J lost 4 bases, V lost 6 bases, and 3 bases had no gene match. CDR3 bases: TGTGCCATCAGGGACAGGGTCCCAGATACGCAGTATTTT. Protein: CAIRDRVPDTQYF.

The chain joins TRBV5-6 to TRBJ1-6; D not resolved. Trimming pared 0 bases from V and 13 bases from J, leaving 8 bases between. Germline-derived CDR1 and CDR2 are SGHDT and YYEEEE. The CDR3 loop spans 12 amino acids. The chain's CDR3 is CASSLVRLPLHF. The CDR3 DNA follows: TGTGCCAGCAGCTTGGTACGACTGCCCCTCCACTTT.

The chain links TRBV7-9 to TRBJ2-1, with 10 bases lining up with TRBD2. Germline assignment: CDR1 SEHNR and CDR2 FQNEAQ (reference sequence). The CDR3 is made up of 14 amino acids. The V and J ends lost 3 bases and 9 bases, in that order; junction bases with no gene match: 5. This chain's CDR3 is CASSFPGLAFEQFF. The CDR3 region has the DNA TGTGCCAGCAGCTTCCCGGGACTAGCGTTTGAGCAGTTCTTC.

This sequence joins TRBV19 and TRBJ1-5; D perhaps matches TRBD1 (5 bases). V was trimmed by 7 bases and J by 4 bases, leaving 17 bases between them. The CDR3 loop spans 15 amino acids. The germline V gene has CDR1 LNHDA and CDR2 SQIVND (reference sequence). The CDR3 bases are TGTGCCAGTACCCGGGAGTGGGACCCGAATCAGCCCCAGCATTTT. Its translation is CASTREWDPNQPQHF.

This clone was observed a single time. V is TRBV30 and J is TRBJ2-3; D is uncertain. Trimming stripped 0 bases from V and 2 bases from J, with 3 bases between. The germline gives CDR1 GTSNPN, CDR2 SVGIG (reference sequence). The CDR3 is 12 residues long. The CDR3 spells CAWSVNTDTQYF. CDR3 DNA sequence: TGTGCCTGGAGTGTAAACACAGATACGCAGTATTTT. Filled out from reference TRBV30 and TRBJ2-3, the complete variable domain reads SQTIHQWPATLVQPVGSPLSLECTVEGTSNPNLYWYRQAAGRGLQLLFYSVGIGQISSEVPQNLSASRPQDRQFILSSKKLLLSDSGFYLCAWSVNTDTQYFGPGTRLTVL.

V usage is TRBV7-9 and J usage is TRBJ1-1; 7 nucleotides match TRBD1. The ends lost 5 bases at V and 0 bases at J; junction bases unmatched: 15. The CDR3 sequence is 18 residues long. Germline CDR1 and CDR2: SEHNR and FQNEAQ (reference sequence). CDR3 in DNA: TGTGCCAGCAGCCCACTTAAAAGACAGGGAACTTTGAACACTGAAGCTTTCTTT. This sequence encodes CASSPLKRQGTLNTEAFF. The entire variable domain, with the rest obtained from reference TRBV7-9 and TRBJ1-1, is as follows: DTGVSQNPRHKITKRGQNVTFRCDPISEHNRLYWYRQTLGQGPEFLTYFQNEAQLEKSRLLSDRFSAERPKGSFSTLEIQRTEQGDSAMYLCASSPLKRQGTLNTEAFFGQGTRLTVV.

The chain combines TRBV6-5 with TRBJ1-2, with D perhaps matching TRBD1 (5 bases). Trimming stripped 6 bases from V and 3 bases from J, with 14 bases between. Germline lookup yields CDR1 MNHEY and CDR2 SVGAGI. This CDR3 contains 14 residues. The CDR3 region is CASRRGGADYGYTF. In nucleotides, the CDR3 is TGTGCCAGCAGGCGGGGAGGGGCCGACTATGGCTACACCTTC.

The chain is built from TRBV5-6 and TRBJ1-4, with D possibly being TRBD1 (5 bases). V lost 3 bases to trimming and J lost 5 bases, with 8 bases between them. Germline CDR1 SGHDT, CDR2 YYEEEE. This CDR3 comprises 13 residues. The CDR3 reads CASSWGVNEKLFF. For the CDR3, the DNA is TGTGCCAGCAGCTGGGGGGTAAATGAAAAACTGTTTTTT. The whole variable domain, filled in from reference TRBV5-6 and TRBJ1-4, reads DAGVTQSPTHLIKTRGQQVTLRCSPKSGHDTVSWYQQALGQGPQFIFQYYEEEERQRGNFPDRFSGHQFPNYSSELNVNALLLGDSALYLCASSWGVNEKLFFGSGTQLSVL.

This chain links TRBV5-1 with TRBJ2-3; D tentatively reads TRBD1 or TRBD2 (5 bases each). Germline lookup yields CDR1 SGHRS and CDR2 YFSETQ. The CDR3 extends over 14 amino acids. The V gene lost 4 bases and the J gene lost 2 bases, with 11 bases spanning the gap. CDR3 region: CASSPGRNTDTQYF. CDR3 bases: TGCGCCAGCAGCCCGGGACGGAACACAGATACGCAGTATTTT.

A single count supports this clone. The rearrangement uses TRBV4-1 and TRBJ2-2; 8 nucleotides line up with TRBD1. In germline, CDR1 is MGHRA, CDR2 YSYEKL. CDR3 length: 17 amino acids. V was clipped by 1 base and J by 5 bases; unmatched bases: 9. This CDR3 reads CASSQVGQGARTGELFF. Written as DNA, the CDR3 is TGCGCCAGCAGCCAAGTAGGGCAGGGGGCGAGGACCGGGGAGCTGTTTTTT.